The subject of this entry is one TCR beta chain. Antigen unknown. Everyone who gave samples was a healthy Caucasian. Template switching supplied a universal primer site; unique molecular identifiers were carried on the cDNA. MiXCR was run by TCRdb on the 5' RACE reads, yielding one entry per CDR3 protein. The profile shows about 1.7 million distinct CDR3 sequences, 32% of them singletons. The sample comes from a study of identical twins. Study-level findings and limits: Sharing of beta out-of-frame sequences by twins showed a weaker excess. With abundant cord blood beta clonotypes, insertions were fewer; memory repertoires showed no such pattern.

The CDR3 has 14 residues. The V end was cut by 6 bases, the J end by 0 bases, with 11 bases between. The germline gives CDR1 SNHLY, CDR2 FYNNEI. This chain links TRBV2 with TRBJ2-5; no definite D call. This clonotype was sampled from a newborn girl in good health. Sequences were obtained from cord blood. This CDR3 is CASRTDLYQETQYF. CDR3 DNA sequence: TGTGCCAGCAGAACCGACTTGTACCAAGAGACCCAGTACTTC.